Reported below is one T cell receptor beta chain. Its antigen remains unknown. The sample is drawn from a study of post-analysis software for immune sequencing data. About the research overall: The disease courses covered relapsing-remitting, secondary progressive and progressive-relapsing multiple sclerosis. Study-level findings and limits: A significant reduction in normalized Chao1 diversity was observed in multiple sclerosis patients versus controls. Samples made in the same batch grouped tightly together by F measure.

The TCR beta cDNA libraries contained unique molecular identifiers. From approximately 1 to 10 million T cells, a few hundred thousand cDNA molecules were obtained. MiXCR, run by TCRdb on the PCR reads, gives a single entry per CDR3 protein. The profile shows fewer than 850,000 distinct CDR3 sequences, roughly 30% of them singletons. The TCR was taken from a girl between 10 and 17 years old with multiple sclerosis. The sequenced material came from blood.

The CDR3 DNA is TGTGCCAGCAGTTTAGCCGTTACAGACTATAGCAATCAGCCCCAGCATTTT. Translation gives CASSLAVTDYSNQPQHF. The V gene is TRBV12-3 or TRBV12-4, the J gene TRBJ1-5, with D unresolved. Trimming shortened V by 0 bases and J by 0 bases, and 12 bases separated the two germline ends. The CDR3 contains 17 residues.